A selection of T cell receptor beta chains follows, all from one sample in a study of molecular identifiers for immune sequencing clone quantification. TCRdb re-analysed the PCR reads in MiXCR, keeping a single row per CDR3 protein. The data show about 70,000 distinct CDR3 sequences, 18% seen once. Sequenced input: naive CD8+ T cells from blood, with Jurkat cell RNA spiked in. These receptor sequences come from a human donor in good health. Some libraries in this study had Jurkat cell RNA spiked in. The CDR3 runs from the conserved cysteine through the conserved F or W. D genes are given only for firm matches. Size values are once, few and many counts, or a class for expanded clones, and some rows have none.

J,D,size,V,DNA,CDR3
TRBJ2-5,-,many,TRBV5-1,TGCGCCAGCAGCTTGTATGGTGACAGCCAAGAGACCCAGTACTTC,CASSLYGDSQETQYF
TRBJ2-1,TRBD2,-,TRBV24-1,TGTGCCACCAGTGACAGGCCCATAATTAGCGGGATTGGGGTTCGATCCTACAATGAGCAGTTCTTC,CATSDRPIISGIGVRSYNEQFF
TRBJ2-7,-,many,TRBV28,TGTGCCAGCAGCTCCTTGTCCCACGAGCAGTACTTC,CASSSLSHEQYF
TRBJ2-5,TRBD1,many,TRBV5-5,TGTGCCAGCAGCGAGGGACAGGGGGTGCAAGAGACCCAGTACTTC,CASSEGQGVQETQYF
TRBJ2-3,-,many,TRBV5-1,TGCGCCAGCAGCTTACGAAACAATTTCCCAGATACGCAGTATTTT,CASSLRNNFPDTQYF
TRBJ1-1,TRBD1,many,TRBV15,TGTGCCACCAGCAAGCTGACAGGGAGGAGCACTGAAGCTTTCTTT,CATSKLTGRSTEAFF
TRBJ1-6,-,many,TRBV27,TGTGCCAGTAGTCAAGACATATATAATTCACCCCTCCACTTT,CASSQDIYNSPLHF
TRBJ2-1,TRBD2,many,TRBV10-3,TGTGCCATCACCGTGAGCGGGAGGGCCGGTGAGCAGTTCTTC,CAITVSGRAGEQFF
TRBJ2-3,-,-,TRBV4-1,TGCGCCAGCAACCATTTTATCGGGAGTGAAGATACGCAGTATTTT,CASNHFIGSEDTQYF
TRBJ2-1,-,few,TRBV11-1,TGTGCCAGCAGCTTATGGGGAAACAATGAGCAGTTCTTC,CASSLWGNNEQFF
TRBJ1-5,TRBD1,many,TRBV19,TGTGCCAGCCAACCAGGGGGACGTTTTCAGCCCCAGCATTTT,CASQPGGRFQPQHF
TRBJ2-7,-,many,TRBV27,TGTGCCAGCAGTTTTAGTTTTTCCTACGAGCAGTACTTC,CASSFSFSYEQYF
TRBJ1-2,TRBD1,many,TRBV28,TGTGCCAGCAGTTTCCTGGACAGGGGGCGAAACTATGGCTACACCTTC,CASSFLDRGRNYGYTF
TRBJ2-7,-,many,TRBV20-1,TGCAGTGCTAGAGATTCCGGGGTCGAGCAGTACTTC,CSARDSGVEQYF
TRBJ2-7,-,few,TRBV4-2,TGTGCCAGCAGCCAAGATGACGGGAGACGAAACGAGCAGTACTTC,CASSQDDGRRNEQYF
TRBJ2-1,TRBD1,many,TRBV13,TGTGCCAGCAGCTTATGGGGGACAGGAAACAATGAGCAGTTCTTC,CASSLWGTGNNEQFF
TRBJ2-7,TRBD2,few,TRBV9,TGTGCCAGCAGCCCCCGGTTAGCGGGAGCTAACTACGAGCAGTACTTC,CASSPRLAGANYEQYF
TRBJ2-7,-,many,TRBV4-1,TGCGCCAGCAGCCAAGCACTAGACTCGTACGAGCAGTACTTC,CASSQALDSYEQYF
TRBJ2-2,-,many,TRBV14,TGTGCCAGCAGGCCCCTCGGCGGCACCGGGGAGCTGTTTTTT,CASRPLGGTGELFF
TRBJ2-7,TRBD1,many,TRBV28,TGTGCCAGCAGCAGTAATCTATTGACAGGGGTTGTCTACGAGCAGTACTTC,CASSSNLLTGVVYEQYF
TRBJ2-7,-,many,TRBV28,TGTGCCAGCAGTGGGGTTCGGGCAGGGGAGGCCTCCCGAAATACCTACGAGCAGTACTTC,CASSGVRAGEASRNTYEQYF
TRBJ2-7,TRBD2,many,TRBV24-1,TGTGCCATCGCATCCGGGACTAGCGGGAGCAAGCCCCAATTCTGCCTCCTCGAGCAGTACTTC,CAIASGTSGSKPQFCLLEQYF
TRBJ2-5,-,many,TRBV28,TGTGCCAGCAGCCACCATATGGACGATGAGACCCAGTACTTC,CASSHHMDDETQYF
TRBJ2-6,-,few,TRBV20-1,TGCAGTGCCCGCACCGACGACGGGGCCAACGTCCTGACTTTC,CSARTDDGANVLTF